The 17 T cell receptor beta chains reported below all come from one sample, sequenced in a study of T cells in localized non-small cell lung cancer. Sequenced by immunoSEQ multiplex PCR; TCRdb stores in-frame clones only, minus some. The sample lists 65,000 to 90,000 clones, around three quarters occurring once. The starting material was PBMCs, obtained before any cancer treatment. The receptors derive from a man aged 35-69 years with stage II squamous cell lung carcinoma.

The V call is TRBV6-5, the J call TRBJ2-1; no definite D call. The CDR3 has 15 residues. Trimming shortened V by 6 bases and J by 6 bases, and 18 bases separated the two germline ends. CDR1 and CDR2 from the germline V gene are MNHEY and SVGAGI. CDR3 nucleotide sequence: TGTGCCAGCAGCAGAACTCCATCCCCCTTCAATGAGCAGTTCTTC. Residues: CASSRTPSPFNEQFF.

The CDR3 DNA is TGTGCCAGCAGCGCCCAGAACTCTGGAAACACCATATATTTT. It specifies CASSAQNSGNTIYF. V is TRBV2 and J is TRBJ1-3, with D unclear. The germline V gene encodes CDR1 SNHLY and CDR2 FYNNEI. V was clipped by 6 bases and J by 0 bases, with 9 bases between them. The CDR3 length is 14 residues.

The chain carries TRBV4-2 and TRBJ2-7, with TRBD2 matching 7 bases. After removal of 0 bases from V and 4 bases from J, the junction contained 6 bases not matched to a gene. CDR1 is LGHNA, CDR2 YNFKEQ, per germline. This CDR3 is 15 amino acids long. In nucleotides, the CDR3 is TGTGCCAGCAGCCAAGACCCCGGCGGGGGTTACGAGCAGTACTTC. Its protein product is CASSQDPGGGYEQYF.

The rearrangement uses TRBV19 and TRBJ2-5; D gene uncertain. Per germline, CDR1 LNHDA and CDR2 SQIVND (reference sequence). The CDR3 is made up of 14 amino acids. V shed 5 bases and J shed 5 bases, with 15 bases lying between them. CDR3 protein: CASSDLLIRETQYF. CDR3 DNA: TGTGCCAGTAGTGACTTACTTATACGGGAGACCCAGTACTTC.

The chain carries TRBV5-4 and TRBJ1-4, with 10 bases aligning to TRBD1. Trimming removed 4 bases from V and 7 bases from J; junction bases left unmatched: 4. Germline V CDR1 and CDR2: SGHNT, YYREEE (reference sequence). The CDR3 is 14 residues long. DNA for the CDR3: TGTGCCAGCAGCATCGGGACAGGGGTTGAAAAACTGTTTTTT. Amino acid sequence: CASSIGTGVEKLFF.

The CDR3 sequence is CASSPPSSGGYETQYF. In DNA, the CDR3 is TGTGCCAGCTCACCACCGTCTAGCGGGGGCTATGAGACCCAGTACTTC. The chain joins TRBV18 to TRBJ2-5, with 10 bases aligning to TRBD2. J gave up 5 bases and V 0 bases, and 6 bases lay outside the gene matches. The CDR3 sequence is 16 residues long. Germline CDR1 KGHSH, CDR2 LQKENI.

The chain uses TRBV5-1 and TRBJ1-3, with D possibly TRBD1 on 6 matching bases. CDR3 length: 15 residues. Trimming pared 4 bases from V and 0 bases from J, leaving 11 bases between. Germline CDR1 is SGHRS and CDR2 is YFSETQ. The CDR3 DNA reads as TGCGCCAGCAGCCAGGACAGCCTCTCTGGAAACACCATATATTTT. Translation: CASSQDSLSGNTIYF.

For the CDR3, the DNA is TGTGCCAGCAGTCCGGACAGGGATCGGGGCTACACCTTC. This sequence encodes CASSPDRDRGYTF. V gene TRBV27 combines with J gene TRBJ1-2; 8 bases map to TRBD1. The J segment lost 8 bases and the V segment lost 5 bases, leaving 7 bases of the junction unmatched. This CDR3 spans 13 amino acids. Germline V lookup: CDR1 MNHEY, CDR2 SMNVEV (reference sequence).

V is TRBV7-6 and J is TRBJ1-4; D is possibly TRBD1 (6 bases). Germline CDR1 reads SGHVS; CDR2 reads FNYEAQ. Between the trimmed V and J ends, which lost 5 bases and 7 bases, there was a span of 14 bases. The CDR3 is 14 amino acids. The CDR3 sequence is CASSTRGGSEKLFF. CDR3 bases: TGTGCCAGCAGCACGAGAGGGGGTAGTGAAAAACTGTTTTTT.

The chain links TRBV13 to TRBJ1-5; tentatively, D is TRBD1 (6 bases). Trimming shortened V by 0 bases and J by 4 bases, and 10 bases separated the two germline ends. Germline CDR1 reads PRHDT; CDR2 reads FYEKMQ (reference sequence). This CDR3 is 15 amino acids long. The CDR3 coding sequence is TGTGCCAGCAGCTTAGGAAGGGGGGGGAATCAGCCCCAGCATTTT. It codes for CASSLGRGGNQPQHF.

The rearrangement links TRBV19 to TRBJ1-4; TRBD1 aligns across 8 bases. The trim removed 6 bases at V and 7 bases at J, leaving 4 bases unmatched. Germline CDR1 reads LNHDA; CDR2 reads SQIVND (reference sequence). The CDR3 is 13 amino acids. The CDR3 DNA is TGTGCCAGTAGGTTTCAGGGGGCTGAAAAACTGTTTTTT. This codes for CASRFQGAEKLFF.

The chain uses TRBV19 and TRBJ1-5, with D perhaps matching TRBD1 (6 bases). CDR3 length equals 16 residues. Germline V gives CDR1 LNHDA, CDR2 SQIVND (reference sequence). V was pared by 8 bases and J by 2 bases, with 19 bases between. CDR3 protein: CASQRGAGAGNQPQHF. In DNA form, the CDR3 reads TGTGCCAGTCAAAGGGGGGCAGGGGCGGGCAATCAGCCCCAGCATTTT.

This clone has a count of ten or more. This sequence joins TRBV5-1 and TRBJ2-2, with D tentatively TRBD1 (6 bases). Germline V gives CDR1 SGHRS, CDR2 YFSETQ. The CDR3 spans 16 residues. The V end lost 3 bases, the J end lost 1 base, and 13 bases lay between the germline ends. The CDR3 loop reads CASSSTYRVNTGELFF. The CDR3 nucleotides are TGCGCCAGCAGCTCAACATACAGGGTGAACACCGGGGAGCTGTTTTTT.

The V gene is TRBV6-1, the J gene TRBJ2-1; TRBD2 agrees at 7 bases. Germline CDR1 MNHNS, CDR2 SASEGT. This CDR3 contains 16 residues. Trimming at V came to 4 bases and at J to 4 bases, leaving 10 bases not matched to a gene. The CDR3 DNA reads TGTGCCAGCAGTGCTTCAGCGGGAAGGTTGTACAATGAGCAGTTCTTC. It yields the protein CASSASAGRLYNEQFF.

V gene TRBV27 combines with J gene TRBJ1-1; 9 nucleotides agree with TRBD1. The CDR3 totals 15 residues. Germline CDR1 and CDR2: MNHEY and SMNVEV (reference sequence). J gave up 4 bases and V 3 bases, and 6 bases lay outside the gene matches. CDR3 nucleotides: TGTGCCAGCAGTTTGTCCGGGACAGGGAGCACTGAAGCTTTCTTT. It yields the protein CASSLSGTGSTEAFF.

CDR3 in DNA: TGCAGCGTTGTAGCACGGGGGGTTGGGTGGAACACTGAAGCTTTCTTT. Translating it yields CSVVARGVGWNTEAFF. The chain carries TRBV29-1 and TRBJ1-1; tentatively, D is TRBD1 (5 bases). The V gene lost 4 bases and the J gene lost 1 base, with 19 bases spanning the gap. Germline V gives CDR1 SQVTM, CDR2 ANQGSEA. The CDR3 has 16 amino acids.

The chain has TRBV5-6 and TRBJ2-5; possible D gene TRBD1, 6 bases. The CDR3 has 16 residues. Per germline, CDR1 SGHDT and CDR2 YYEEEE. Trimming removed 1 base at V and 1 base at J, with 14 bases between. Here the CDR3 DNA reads TGTGCCAGCAGCTTGCTCAGGGGTAGGGGCCAAGAGACCCAGTACTTC. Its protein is CASSLLRGRGQETQYF.